The 9 T cell receptor beta chains below come from one sample, sequenced in a study of cytomegalovirus exposure and HLA in healthy donors. Researchers ran the PCR with 60 Vbeta and 13 Jbeta primers. Clones were sequenced by immunoSEQ multiplex PCR, and TCRdb holds only the in-frame ones, with some missing. The sample yields some 200,000 clones, roughly 70% seen once. Source material: PBMCs. The receptors were gathered from a man aged 35 to 55 in good health and CMV-seropositive.

This clone was counted only a few times. The CDR3 DNA follows: TGTGCCAGCAGCGTTTTACAGGGAAATTCACCCCTCCACTTT. This sequence encodes CASSVLQGNSPLHF. The chain recombines TRBV7-9 with TRBJ1-6, with D perhaps TRBD1 (6 bases). The V gene's germline CDR1 is SEHNR and CDR2 FQNEAQ (reference sequence). V lost 5 bases, J lost 7 bases, and 12 bases lay in between. There are 14 residues in the CDR3. Complete variable domain (other parts from reference TRBV7-9 and TRBJ1-6): DTGVSQNPRHKITKRGQNVTFRCDPISEHNRLYWYRQTLGQGPEFLTYFQNEAQLEKSRLLSDRFSAERPKGSFSTLEIQRTEQGDSAMYLCASSVLQGNSPLHFGNGTRLTVT.

In this sample, this clone turned up once. V usage is TRBV5-4 and J usage is TRBJ1-6, with 7 bases lining up with TRBD1. The CDR3 spans 14 residues. CDR1 SGHNT and CDR2 YYREEE come from the germline V gene (reference sequence). The ends lost 4 bases at V and 10 bases at J; junction bases unmatched: 8. CDR3 loop: CASSLKTGISPLHF. The CDR3 DNA follows: TGTGCCAGCAGCCTAAAGACAGGGATCTCACCCCTCCACTTT. The variable domain in full, completed from reference TRBV5-4 and TRBJ1-6, reads ETGVTQSPTHLIKTRGQQVTLRCSSQSGHNTVSWYQQALGQGPQFIFQYYREEENGRGNFPPRFSGLQFPNYSSELNVNALELDDSALYLCASSLKTGISPLHFGNGTRLTVT.

This clone was recorded a few times. The V and J genes are TRBV5-8 and TRBJ2-5; TRBD2 might be the D (5 bases). Trimming removed 5 bases at V and 5 bases at J, with 13 bases between. Per germline, CDR1 SGHTS and CDR2 YDEGEE. This CDR3 is 13 amino acids long. The CDR3 DNA follows: TGTGCCAGCAGTTGGTGGCGGGCGGAGACCCAGTACTTC. This translates into CASSWWRAETQYF. The entire variable domain, with the rest obtained from reference TRBV5-8 and TRBJ2-5, is as follows: EAGVTQSPTHLIKTRGQQATLRCSPISGHTSVYWYQQALGLGLQFLLWYDEGEERNRGNFPPRFSGRQFPNYSSELNVNALELEDSALYLCASSWWRAETQYFGPGTRLLVL.

The genes are TRBV27 and TRBJ1-4, with a tentative D call TRBD1 (6 bases). CDR3 length: 13 residues. Trimming left V 8 bases short and J 11 bases short, with 18 bases between. CDR1 is MNHEY, CDR2 SMNVEV, per germline (reference sequence). This CDR3 reads CASSWGGLGKLFF. The CDR3 DNA reads as TGTGCCAGCTCATGGGGGGGCCTAGGGAAACTGTTTTTT.

This sequence joins TRBV11-1 and TRBJ2-7, with 8 bases matching TRBD1. The CDR3 runs to 15 residues. Trimming at V came to 5 bases and at J to 0 bases, leaving 6 bases not matched to a gene. Germline CDR1 is SGHAT and CDR2 is FQDESV (reference sequence). The CDR3 loop reads CASSPDRANSYEQYF. The CDR3 region has the DNA TGTGCCAGCAGCCCGGACAGGGCGAACTCCTACGAGCAGTACTTC.

This chain joins TRBV6-1 and TRBJ2-2; 8 positions match TRBD1. The CDR3 has 14 residues. V gave up 4 bases and J gave up 4 bases; unmatched junction bases: 2. Per germline, CDR1 MNHNS and CDR2 SASEGT. The CDR3 nucleotides read TGTGCCAGCAGTGTACAGGGGGGCACCGGGGAGCTGTTTTTT. Its translation is CASSVQGGTGELFF.

J is TRBJ1-4 and V is TRBV6-1; the D gene is possibly TRBD1 (6 bases). Germline loops: CDR1 MNHNS, CDR2 SASEGT. Deletions cut 6 bases from V and 8 bases from J, with 19 bases between. The CDR3 has 15 residues. The CDR3 sequence: CASRPTRGIEEKLFF. DNA for the CDR3: TGTGCCAGCAGGCCAACCAGGGGAATCGAAGAAAAACTGTTTTTT.

This rearrangement joins TRBV11-3 to TRBJ1-6; the D is unclear. Trimming pared 0 bases from V and 7 bases from J, leaving 4 bases between. This CDR3 spans 13 amino acids. Germline V gene data show CDR1 as SGHNT and CDR2 as YENEEA. The CDR3 protein is CASSLDLNSPLHF. The CDR3 DNA reads TGTGCCAGCAGCTTAGACCTCAATTCACCCCTCCACTTT. The full variable domain, with the rest looked up from reference TRBV11-3 and TRBJ1-6, is EAGVVQSPRYKIIEKKQPVAFWCNPISGHNTLYWYLQNLGQGPELLIRYENEEAVDDSQLPKDRFSAERLKGVDSTLKIQPAELGDSAVYLCASSLDLNSPLHFGNGTRLTVT.

CDR3 in DNA: TGTGCCAGCAGTCACGGGGGGCGCGTCACTGAAGCTTTCTTT. This translates into CASSHGGRVTEAFF. The chain carries TRBV28 and TRBJ1-1, with D maybe TRBD1 (6 bases). Trimming shortened V by 5 bases and J by 4 bases, and 14 bases separated the two germline ends. The CDR3 runs 14 residues. Germline CDR1 is MDHEN and CDR2 is SYDVKM.